One T cell receptor (beta chain) is described in this entry. What it recognizes is unknown. The data were obtained in a study of PD-1 blockade in classical Hodgkin lymphoma. Time point defined: cycle 4 day 1 (C4D1), after 5 to 7 weeks of nivolumab. All patients experienced relapse after autologous stem cell transplantation, and brentuximab vedotin exposure was variable. The best responses consisted of complete response, partial response or progressive disease. This table comes from immunoSEQ multiplex PCR, and its TCRdb copy is limited to in-frame clones, with some not included. This sample carries some 19,000 clones, around 84% of them seen once, and the ten largest clones take 22%. Overall study findings and caveats: Complete responders showed a baseline diversity that resembled the diversity of newly diagnosed patients. Relapsed/refractory patients reportedly had lower baseline diversity than newly diagnosed patients.

This receptor was obtained from a human donor with classical Hodgkin lymphoma. The sample consisted of peripheral blood mononuclear cells (PBMCs), taken before the fourth cycle of nivolumab.

The CDR3 DNA reads TGTGCCACCAGCACCCGACGGACTAGCGGGAGGATCGAGCAGTACTTC. It encodes CATSTRRTSGRIEQYF. The chain joins TRBV15 to TRBJ2-7; TRBD2 matches 14 bases. Germline V gene lookup returns CDR1 LNHNV and CDR2 YYDKDF (reference sequence). The V gene end was trimmed by 4 bases and the J gene end by 6 bases; junction bases not matched to a gene: 8. The CDR3 spans 16 residues. The variable domain in full, with the rest retrieved from reference TRBV15 and TRBJ2-7, is DAMVIQNPRYQVTQFGKPVTLSCSQTLNHNVMYWYQQKSSQAPKLLFHYYDKDFNNEADTPDNFQSRRPNTSFCFLDIRSPGLGDTAMYLCATSTRRTSGRIEQYFGPGTRLTVT.